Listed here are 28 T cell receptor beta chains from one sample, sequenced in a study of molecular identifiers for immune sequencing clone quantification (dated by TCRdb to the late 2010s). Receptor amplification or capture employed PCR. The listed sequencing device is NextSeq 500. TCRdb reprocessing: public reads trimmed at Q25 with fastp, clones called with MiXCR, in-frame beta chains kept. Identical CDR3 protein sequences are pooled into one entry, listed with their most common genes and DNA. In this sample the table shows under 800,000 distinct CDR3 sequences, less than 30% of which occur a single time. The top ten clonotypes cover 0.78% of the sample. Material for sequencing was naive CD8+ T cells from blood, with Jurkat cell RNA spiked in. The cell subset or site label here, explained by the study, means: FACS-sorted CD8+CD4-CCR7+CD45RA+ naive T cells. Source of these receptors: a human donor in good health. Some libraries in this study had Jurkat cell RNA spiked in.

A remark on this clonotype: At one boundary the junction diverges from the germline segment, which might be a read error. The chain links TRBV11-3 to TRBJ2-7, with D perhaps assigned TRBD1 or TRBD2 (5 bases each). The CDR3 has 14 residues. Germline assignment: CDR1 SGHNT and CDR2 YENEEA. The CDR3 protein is CASSPRDRFYERYF. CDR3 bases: TGTGCCAGCAGCCCTCGGGACCGCTTCTACGAGCGGTACTTC.

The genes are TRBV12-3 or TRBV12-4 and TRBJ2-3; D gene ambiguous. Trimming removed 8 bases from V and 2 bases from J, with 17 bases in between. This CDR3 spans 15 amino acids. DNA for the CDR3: TGTGCCAGCTCCCACACAGTTGCATCCACAGATACGCAGTATTTT. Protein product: CASSHTVASTDTQYF.

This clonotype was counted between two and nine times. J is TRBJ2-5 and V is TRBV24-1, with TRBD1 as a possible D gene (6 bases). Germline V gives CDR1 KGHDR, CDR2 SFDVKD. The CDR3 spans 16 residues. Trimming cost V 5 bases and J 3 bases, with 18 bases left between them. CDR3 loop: CATSGPGHKGEETQYF. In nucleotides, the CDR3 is TGTGCCACCAGTGGCCCGGGACATAAGGGCGAAGAGACCCAGTACTTC.

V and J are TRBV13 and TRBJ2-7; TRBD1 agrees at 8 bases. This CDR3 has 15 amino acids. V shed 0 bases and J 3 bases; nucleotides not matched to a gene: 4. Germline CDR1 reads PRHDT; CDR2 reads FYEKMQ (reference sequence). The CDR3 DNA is TGTGCCAGCAGCTTAGGGAAAGGACAGGGCTACGAGCAGTACTTC. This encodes CASSLGKGQGYEQYF. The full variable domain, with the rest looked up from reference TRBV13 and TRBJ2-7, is AAGVIQSPRHLIKEKRETATLKCYPIPRHDTVYWYQQGPGQDPQFLISFYEKMQSDKGSIPDRFSAQQFSDYHSELNMSSLELGDSALYFCASSLGKGQGYEQYFGPGTRLTVT.

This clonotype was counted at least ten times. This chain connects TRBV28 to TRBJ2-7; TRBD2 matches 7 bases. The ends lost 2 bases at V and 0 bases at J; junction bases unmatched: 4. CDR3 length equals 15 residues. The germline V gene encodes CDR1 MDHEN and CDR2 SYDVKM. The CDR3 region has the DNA TGTGCCAGCAGTTTAGAGCGGGGAAGCTCCTACGAGCAGTACTTC. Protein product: CASSLERGSSYEQYF.

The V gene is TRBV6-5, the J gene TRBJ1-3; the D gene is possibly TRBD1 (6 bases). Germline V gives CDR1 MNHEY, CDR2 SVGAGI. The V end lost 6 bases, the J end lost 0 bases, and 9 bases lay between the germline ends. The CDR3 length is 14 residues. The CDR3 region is CASRDRGSGNTIYF. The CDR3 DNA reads TGTGCCAGCAGGGACAGAGGCTCTGGAAACACCATATATTTT.

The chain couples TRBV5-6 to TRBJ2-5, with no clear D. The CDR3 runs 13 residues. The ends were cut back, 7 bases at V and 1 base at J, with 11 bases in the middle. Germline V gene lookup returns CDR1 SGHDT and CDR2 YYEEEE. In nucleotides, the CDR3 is TGTGCCAGCGGCTCGGACCTCCAAGAGACCCAGTACTTC. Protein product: CASGSDLQETQYF.

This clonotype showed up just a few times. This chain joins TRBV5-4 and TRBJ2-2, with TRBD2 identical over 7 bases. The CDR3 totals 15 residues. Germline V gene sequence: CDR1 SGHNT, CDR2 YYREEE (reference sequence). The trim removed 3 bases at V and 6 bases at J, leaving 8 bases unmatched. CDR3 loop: CASSYRGEEPGELFF. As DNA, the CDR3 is TGTGCCAGCAGCTACCGGGGGGAAGAGCCCGGGGAGCTGTTTTTT.

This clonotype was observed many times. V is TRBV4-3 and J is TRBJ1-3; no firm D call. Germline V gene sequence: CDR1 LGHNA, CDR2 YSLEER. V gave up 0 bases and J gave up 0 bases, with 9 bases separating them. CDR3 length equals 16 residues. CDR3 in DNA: TGCGCCAGCAGCCAAGATCTTGTTGGCTCTGGAAACACCATATATTTT. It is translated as CASSQDLVGSGNTIYF.

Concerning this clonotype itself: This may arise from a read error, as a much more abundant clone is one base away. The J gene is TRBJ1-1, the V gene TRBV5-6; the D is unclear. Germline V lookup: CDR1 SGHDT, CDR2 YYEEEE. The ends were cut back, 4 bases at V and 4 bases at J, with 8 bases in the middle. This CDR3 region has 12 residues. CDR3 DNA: TGTGCCAGCAGCGTTTGGATCACTGAAGCTTTCTTT. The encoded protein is CASSVWITEAFF.

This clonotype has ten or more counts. The CDR3 reads CSVVAGHHTGELFF. The DNA for the CDR3 is TGCAGCGTTGTCGCGGGACATCACACCGGGGAGCTGTTTTTT. The V gene is TRBV29-1, the J gene TRBJ2-2, with D perhaps given as TRBD1 or TRBD2 (6 bases each). Trimming cost V 4 bases and J 3 bases, with 12 bases left between them. CDR3 length: 14 amino acids. Germline lookup yields CDR1 SQVTM and CDR2 ANQGSEA.

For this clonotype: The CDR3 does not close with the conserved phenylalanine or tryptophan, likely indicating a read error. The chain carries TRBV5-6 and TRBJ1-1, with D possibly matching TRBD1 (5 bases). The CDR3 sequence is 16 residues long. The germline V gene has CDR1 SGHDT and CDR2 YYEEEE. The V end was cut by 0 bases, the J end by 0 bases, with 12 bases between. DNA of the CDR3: TGTGCCAGCAGCTTGGGGGCGGGACCGGTGAACACTGAAGCTTTCCTT. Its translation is CASSLGAGPVNTEAFL.

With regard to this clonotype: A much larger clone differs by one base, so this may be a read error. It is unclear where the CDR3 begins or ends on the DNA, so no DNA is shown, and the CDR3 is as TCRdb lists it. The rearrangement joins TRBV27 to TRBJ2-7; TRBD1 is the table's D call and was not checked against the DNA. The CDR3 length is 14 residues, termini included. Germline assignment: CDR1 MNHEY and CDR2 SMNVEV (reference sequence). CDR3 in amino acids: CASSFAGGSYEQSF.

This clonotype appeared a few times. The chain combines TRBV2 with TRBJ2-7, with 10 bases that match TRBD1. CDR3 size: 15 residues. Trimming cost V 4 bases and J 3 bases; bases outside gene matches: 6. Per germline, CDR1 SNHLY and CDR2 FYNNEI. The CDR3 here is CASSVRQGAYYEQYF. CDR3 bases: TGTGCCAGCAGTGTCAGACAGGGGGCTTACTACGAGCAGTACTTC. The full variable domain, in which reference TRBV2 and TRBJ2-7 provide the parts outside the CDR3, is EPEVTQTPSHQVTQMGQEVILRCVPISNHLYFYWYRQILGQKVEFLVSFYNNEISEKSEIFDDQFSVERPDGSNFTLKIRSTKLEDSAMYFCASSVRQGAYYEQYFGPGTRLTVT.

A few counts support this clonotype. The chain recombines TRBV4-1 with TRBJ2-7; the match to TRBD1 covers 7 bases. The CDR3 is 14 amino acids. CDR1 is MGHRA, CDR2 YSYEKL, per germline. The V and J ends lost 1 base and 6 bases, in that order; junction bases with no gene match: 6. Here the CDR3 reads CASSQVTGVGEQYF. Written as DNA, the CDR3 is TGCGCCAGCAGCCAAGTTACAGGGGTCGGCGAGCAGTACTTC.

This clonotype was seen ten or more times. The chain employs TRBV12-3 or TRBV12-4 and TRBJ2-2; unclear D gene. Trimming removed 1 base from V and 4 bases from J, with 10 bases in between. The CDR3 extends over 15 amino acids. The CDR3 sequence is CASSLGPPGTGELFF. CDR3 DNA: TGTGCCAGCAGTTTAGGTCCGCCTGGCACCGGGGAGCTGTTTTTT.

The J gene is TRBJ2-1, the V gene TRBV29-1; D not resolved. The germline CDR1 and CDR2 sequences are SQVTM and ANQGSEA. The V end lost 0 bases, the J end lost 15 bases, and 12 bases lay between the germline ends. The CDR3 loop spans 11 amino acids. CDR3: CSVEEGTLGFF. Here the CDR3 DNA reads TGCAGCGTTGAAGAGGGTACCCTAGGGTTCTTC.

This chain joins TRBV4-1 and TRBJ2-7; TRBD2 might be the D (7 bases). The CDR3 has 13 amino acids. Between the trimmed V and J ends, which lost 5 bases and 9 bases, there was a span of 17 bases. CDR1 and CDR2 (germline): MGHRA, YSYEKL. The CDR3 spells CASSRGGGWMQYF. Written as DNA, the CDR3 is TGCGCCAGCAGCAGGGGGGGAGGGTGGATGCAGTACTTC.

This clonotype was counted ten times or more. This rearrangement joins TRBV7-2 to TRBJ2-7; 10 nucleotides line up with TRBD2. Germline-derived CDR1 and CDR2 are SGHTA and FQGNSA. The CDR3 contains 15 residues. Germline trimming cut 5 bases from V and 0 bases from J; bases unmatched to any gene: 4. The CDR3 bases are TGTGCCAGCAGCAGTAGCGGGGGGAGCTCCTACGAGCAGTACTTC. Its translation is CASSSSGGSSYEQYF. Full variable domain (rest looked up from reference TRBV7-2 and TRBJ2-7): GAGVSQSPSNKVTEKGKDVELRCDPISGHTALYWYRQSLGQGLEFLIYFQGNSAPDKSGLPSDRFSAERTGGSVSTLTIQRTQQEDSAVYLCASSSSGGSSYEQYFGPGTRLTVT.

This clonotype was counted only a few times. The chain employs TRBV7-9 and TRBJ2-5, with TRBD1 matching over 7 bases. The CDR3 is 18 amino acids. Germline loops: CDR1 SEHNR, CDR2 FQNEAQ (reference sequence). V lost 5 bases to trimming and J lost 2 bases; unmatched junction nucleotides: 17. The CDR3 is CASSPATQGQRTQETQYF. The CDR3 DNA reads TGTGCCAGCAGCCCCGCGACACAGGGACAGAGAACACAAGAGACCCAGTACTTC.

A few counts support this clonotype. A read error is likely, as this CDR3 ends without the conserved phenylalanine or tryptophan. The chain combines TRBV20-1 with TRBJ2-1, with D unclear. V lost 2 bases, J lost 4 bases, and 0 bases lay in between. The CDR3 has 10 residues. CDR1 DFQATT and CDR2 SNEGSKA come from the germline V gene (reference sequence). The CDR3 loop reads CSARYNEQFS. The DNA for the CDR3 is TGCAGTGCTAGATACAATGAGCAGTTCTCC.

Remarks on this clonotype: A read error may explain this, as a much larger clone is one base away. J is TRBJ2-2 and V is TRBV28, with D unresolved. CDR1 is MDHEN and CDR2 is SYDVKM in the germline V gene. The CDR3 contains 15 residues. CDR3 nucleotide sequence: TGTGCCGGCAGCACGGTAACTCGGGCCACCGGGGAGCTGTTTTTT. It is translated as CAGSTVTRATGELFF. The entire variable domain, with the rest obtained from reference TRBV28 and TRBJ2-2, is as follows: DVKVTQSSRYLVKRTGEKVFLECVQDMDHENMFWYRQDPGLGLRLIYFSYDVKMKEKGDIPEGYSVSREKKERFSLILESASTNQTSMYLCAGSTVTRATGELFFGEGSRLTVL.

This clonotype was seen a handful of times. CDR3 region: CASSQGGRGQTQYF. DNA of the CDR3: TGCGCCAGCAGCCAGGGGGGCAGGGGGCAGACCCAGTACTTC. J is TRBJ2-5 and V is TRBV4-1; 8 bases map to TRBD1. The CDR3 length is 14 residues. Germline V CDR1 and CDR2: MGHRA, YSYEKL. V lost 3 bases to trimming and J lost 6 bases; unmatched junction nucleotides: 6.

CDR3: CASSLKPRTDASYEQYF. In DNA, the CDR3 is TGTGCCAGCAGTTTAAAGCCCAGGACGGATGCCAGCTACGAGCAGTACTTC. The chain recombines TRBV27 with TRBJ2-7, with D uncertain. Per germline, CDR1 MNHEY and CDR2 SMNVEV (reference sequence). This CDR3 is 17 amino acids long. Trimming took 2 bases from V and 3 from J, leaving 20 bases between them.

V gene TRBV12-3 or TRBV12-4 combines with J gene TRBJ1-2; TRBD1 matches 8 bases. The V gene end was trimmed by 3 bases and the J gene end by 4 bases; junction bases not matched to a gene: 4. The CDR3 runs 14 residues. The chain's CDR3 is CASSFQGAIYGYTF. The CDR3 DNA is TGTGCCAGCAGTTTTCAGGGGGCTATCTATGGCTACACCTTC.

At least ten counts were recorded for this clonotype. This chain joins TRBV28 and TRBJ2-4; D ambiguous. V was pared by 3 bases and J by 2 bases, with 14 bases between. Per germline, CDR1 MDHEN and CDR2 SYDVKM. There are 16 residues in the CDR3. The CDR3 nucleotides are TGTGCCAGCAGTTTCGGGCCCCGGGCGTCCAAAAACATTCAGTACTTC. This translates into CASSFGPRASKNIQYF.

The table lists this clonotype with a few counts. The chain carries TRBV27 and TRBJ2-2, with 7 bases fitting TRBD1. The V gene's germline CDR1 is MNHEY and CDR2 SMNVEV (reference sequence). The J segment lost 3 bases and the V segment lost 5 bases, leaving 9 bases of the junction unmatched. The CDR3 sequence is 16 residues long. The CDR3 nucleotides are TGTGCCAGCAGTCCCGACGGGACAGCGGACACCGGGGAGCTGTTTTTT. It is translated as CASSPDGTADTGELFF.

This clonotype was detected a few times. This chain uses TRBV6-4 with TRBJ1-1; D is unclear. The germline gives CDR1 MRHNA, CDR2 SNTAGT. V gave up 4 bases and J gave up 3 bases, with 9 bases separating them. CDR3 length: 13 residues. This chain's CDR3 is CASSVRPDTEAFF. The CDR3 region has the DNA TGTGCCAGCAGTGTACGTCCGGACACTGAAGCTTTCTTT.